This T cell receptor beta chain was recovered during a study of Ad26.COV2.S vaccination and SARS-CoV-2 variants. Overall study: Vaccine-arm donor from the placebo-controlled COV1001 Ad26.COV2.S trial. Once or twice, 56 days apart, Ad26.COV2.S was delivered intramuscularly.

Treatment: some 19 received Ad26.COV2.S at low or high dose, single or two shots; several received placebo; per-sample allocation not given. Sampling was performed 63 days after the first vaccine or placebo injection. Data came from immunoSEQ multiplex PCR; TCRdb stores just in-frame clones and leaves some out. Altogether 300,000 to 350,000 clones are present, 70% to 90% being singletons, with the ten largest covering approximately 2%. This CDR3 has 16 amino acids. Germline loops: CDR1 MGHDK, CDR2 SYGVNS. V was clipped by 1 base and J by 1 base, with 12 bases between them. Study-wide points: Substantial response breadth was reportedly seen for spike-specific CD8+ and CD4+ T cells after vaccination. Vaccine recipients posted higher spike-specific TCR breadth than their placebo counterparts.

Details on this clone: What it binds is not known.

Material: peripheral blood, obtained in a trial of Ad26.COV2.S vaccine versus placebo. This chain links TRBV25-1 with TRBJ2-3, with D perhaps matching TRBD2 (5 bases). This TCR was recovered from a person aged 18-65 years who received the Ad26.COV2.S COVID-19 vaccine or a placebo. CDR3 residues: CASSELQTRGTDTQYF. The DNA of the CDR3 is TGTGCCAGCAGTGAATTACAAACGCGGGGCACAGATACGCAGTATTTT.